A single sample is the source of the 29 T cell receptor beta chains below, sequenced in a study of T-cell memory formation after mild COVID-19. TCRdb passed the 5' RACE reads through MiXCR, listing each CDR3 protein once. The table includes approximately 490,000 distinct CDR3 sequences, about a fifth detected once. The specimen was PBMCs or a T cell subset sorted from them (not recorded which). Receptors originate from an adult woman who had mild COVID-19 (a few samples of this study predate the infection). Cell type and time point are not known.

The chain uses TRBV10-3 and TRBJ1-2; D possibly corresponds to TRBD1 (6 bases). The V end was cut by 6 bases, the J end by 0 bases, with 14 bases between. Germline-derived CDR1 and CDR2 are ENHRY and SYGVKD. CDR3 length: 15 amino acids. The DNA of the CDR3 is TGTGCCATCAGGGCAGGGGCACTCTCTAACTATGGCTACACCTTC. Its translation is CAIRAGALSNYGYTF.

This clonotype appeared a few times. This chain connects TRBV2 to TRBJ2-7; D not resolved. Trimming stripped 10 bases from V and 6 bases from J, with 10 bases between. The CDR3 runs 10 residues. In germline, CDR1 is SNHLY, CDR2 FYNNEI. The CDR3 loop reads CAILAGEQYF. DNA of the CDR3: TGTGCCATCTTAGCAGGCGAGCAGTACTTC.

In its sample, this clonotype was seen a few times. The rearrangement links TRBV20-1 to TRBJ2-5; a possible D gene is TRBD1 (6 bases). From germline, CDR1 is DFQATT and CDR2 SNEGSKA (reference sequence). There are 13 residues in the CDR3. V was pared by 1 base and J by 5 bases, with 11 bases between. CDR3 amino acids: CSARGTGFETQYF. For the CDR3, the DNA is TGCAGTGCTAGAGGAACAGGGTTTGAGACCCAGTACTTC.

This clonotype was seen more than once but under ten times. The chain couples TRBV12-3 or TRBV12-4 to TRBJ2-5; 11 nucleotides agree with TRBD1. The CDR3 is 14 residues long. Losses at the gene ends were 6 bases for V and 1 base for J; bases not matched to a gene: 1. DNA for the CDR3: TGTGCCAGCAGGGGGACAGGGGGCCAAGAGACCCAGTACTTC. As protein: CASRGTGGQETQYF.

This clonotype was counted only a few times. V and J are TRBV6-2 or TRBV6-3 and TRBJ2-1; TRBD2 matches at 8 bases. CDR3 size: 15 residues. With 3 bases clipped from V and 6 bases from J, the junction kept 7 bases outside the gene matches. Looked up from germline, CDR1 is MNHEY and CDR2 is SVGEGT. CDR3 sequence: CASSYAGGVSNEQFF. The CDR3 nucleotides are TGTGCCAGCAGTTATGCGGGAGGCGTAAGCAATGAGCAGTTCTTC.

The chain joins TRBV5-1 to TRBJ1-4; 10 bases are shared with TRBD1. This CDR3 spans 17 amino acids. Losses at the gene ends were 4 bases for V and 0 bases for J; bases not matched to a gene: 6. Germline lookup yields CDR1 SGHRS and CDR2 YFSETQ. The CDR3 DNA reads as TGCGCCAGCAGCGTGGGACAGGGGCTTGCAACTAATGAAAAACTGTTTTTT. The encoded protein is CASSVGQGLATNEKLFF.

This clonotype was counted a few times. The CDR3 loop reads CASSPRGRASLGAFF. The CDR3 DNA follows: TGTGCCAGCAGCCCCAGGGGTAGGGCGTCCCTGGGAGCTTTCTTT. The chain employs TRBV3-1 and TRBJ1-1; a weak D match, TRBD1 (6 bases). V was shortened by 4 bases and J by 10 bases, with 22 bases between the two germline ends. The CDR3 totals 15 residues. Germline V gene sequence: CDR1 LGHDT, CDR2 YNNKEL (reference sequence).

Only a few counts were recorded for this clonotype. The chain's CDR3 is CASSTDLRESKNNEQFF. The CDR3 region has the DNA TGTGCCAGCAGTACGGACCTCCGGGAGTCGAAGAACAATGAGCAGTTCTTC. V gene TRBV12-3 or TRBV12-4 combines with J gene TRBJ2-1; weak D call: TRBD2 (6 bases). CDR3 length equals 17 residues. V dropped 5 bases and J dropped 5 bases, with 22 bases sitting between them.

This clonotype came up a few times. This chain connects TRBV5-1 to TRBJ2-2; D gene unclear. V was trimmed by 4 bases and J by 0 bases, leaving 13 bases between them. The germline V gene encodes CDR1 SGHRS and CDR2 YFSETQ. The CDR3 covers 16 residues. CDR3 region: CASSGQTYPNTGELFF. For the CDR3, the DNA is TGCGCCAGCAGCGGTCAGACATATCCGAACACCGGGGAGCTGTTTTTT. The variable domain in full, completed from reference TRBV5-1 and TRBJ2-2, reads KAGVTQTPRYLIKTRGQQVTLSCSPISGHRSVSWYQQTPGQGLQFLFEYFSETQRNKGNFPGRFSGRQFSNSRSEMNVSTLELGDSALYLCASSGQTYPNTGELFFGEGSRLTVL.

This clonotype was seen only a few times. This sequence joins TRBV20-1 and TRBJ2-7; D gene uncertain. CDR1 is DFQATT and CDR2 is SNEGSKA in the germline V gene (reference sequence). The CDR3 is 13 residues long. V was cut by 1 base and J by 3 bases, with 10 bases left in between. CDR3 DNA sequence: TGCAGTGCTAGAGTGTCCGGGCTCTACGAGCAGTACTTC. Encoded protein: CSARVSGLYEQYF.

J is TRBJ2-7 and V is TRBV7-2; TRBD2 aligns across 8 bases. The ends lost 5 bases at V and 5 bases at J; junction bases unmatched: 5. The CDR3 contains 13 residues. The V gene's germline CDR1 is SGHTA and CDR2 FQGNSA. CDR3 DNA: TGTGCCAGCAGCCCTGGACTAGCTGACGAGCAGTACTTC. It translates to CASSPGLADEQYF. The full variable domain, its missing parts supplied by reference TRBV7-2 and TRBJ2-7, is GAGVSQSPSNKVTEKGKDVELRCDPISGHTALYWYRQSLGQGLEFLIYFQGNSAPDKSGLPSDRFSAERTGGSVSTLTIQRTQQEDSAVYLCASSPGLADEQYFGPGTRLTVT.

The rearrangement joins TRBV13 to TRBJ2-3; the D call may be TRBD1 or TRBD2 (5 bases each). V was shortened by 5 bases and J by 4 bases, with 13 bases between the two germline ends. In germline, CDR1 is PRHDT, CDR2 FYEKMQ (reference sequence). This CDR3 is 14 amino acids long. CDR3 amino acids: CASSHRRGADTQYF. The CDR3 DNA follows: TGTGCCAGCAGCCATAGGCGAGGGGCAGATACGCAGTATTTT.

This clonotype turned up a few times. The CDR3 sequence: CASSEFAVENTEAFF. For the CDR3, the DNA is TGTGCCAGCAGTGAATTCGCAGTTGAGAACACTGAAGCTTTCTTT. J is TRBJ1-1 and V is TRBV6-1, with D uncertain. The CDR3 has 15 residues. The V end was cut by 2 bases, the J end by 1 base, with 11 bases between. Germline V CDR1 and CDR2: MNHNS, SASEGT.

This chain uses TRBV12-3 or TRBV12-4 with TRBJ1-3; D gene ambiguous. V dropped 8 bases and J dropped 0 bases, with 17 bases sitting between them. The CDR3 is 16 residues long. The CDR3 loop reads CASFLRGGPSGNTIYF. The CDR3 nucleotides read TGTGCCAGCTTCCTCCGGGGAGGACCCTCTGGAAACACCATATATTTT.

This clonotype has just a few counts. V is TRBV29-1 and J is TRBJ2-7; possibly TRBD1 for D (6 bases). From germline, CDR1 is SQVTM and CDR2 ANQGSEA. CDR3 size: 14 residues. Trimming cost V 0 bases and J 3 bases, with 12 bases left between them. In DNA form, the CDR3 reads TGCAGCGTTGAAGAGAAGGGACAAAGCTACGAGCAGTACTTC. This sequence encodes CSVEEKGQSYEQYF.

CDR3 in amino acids: CASSDLGDRPSYEQYF. CDR3 nucleotide sequence: TGTGCCAGCAGCGACCTCGGCGACAGGCCAAGTTACGAGCAGTACTTC. V gene TRBV7-9 combines with J gene TRBJ2-7, with D possibly TRBD1 on 6 matching bases. CDR3 length: 16 amino acids. V was shortened by 5 bases and J by 4 bases, with 21 bases between the two germline ends. Germline assignment: CDR1 SEHNR and CDR2 FQNEAQ (reference sequence).

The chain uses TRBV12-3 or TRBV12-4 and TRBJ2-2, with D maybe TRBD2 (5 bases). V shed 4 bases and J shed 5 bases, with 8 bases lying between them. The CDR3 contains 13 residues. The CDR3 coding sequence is TGTGCCAGCAGTTCCAAGCGGACCGGGGAGCTGTTTTTT. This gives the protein CASSSKRTGELFF.

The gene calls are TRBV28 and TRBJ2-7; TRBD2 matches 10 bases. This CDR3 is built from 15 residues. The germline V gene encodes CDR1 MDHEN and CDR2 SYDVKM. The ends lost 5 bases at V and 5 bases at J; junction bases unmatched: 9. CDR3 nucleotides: TGTGCCAGCAGTCTCAGCGGGAGGGCCCACAACGAGCAGTACTTC. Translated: CASSLSGRAHNEQYF.

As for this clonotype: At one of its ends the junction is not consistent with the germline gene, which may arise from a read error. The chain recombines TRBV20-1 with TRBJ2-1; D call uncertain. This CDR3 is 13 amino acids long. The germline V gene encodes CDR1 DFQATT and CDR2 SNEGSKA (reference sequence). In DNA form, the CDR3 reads TGCAGTGTTAGAAGTGGTCTTTACAATGAGCAGTTCTTC. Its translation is CSVRSGLYNEQFF.

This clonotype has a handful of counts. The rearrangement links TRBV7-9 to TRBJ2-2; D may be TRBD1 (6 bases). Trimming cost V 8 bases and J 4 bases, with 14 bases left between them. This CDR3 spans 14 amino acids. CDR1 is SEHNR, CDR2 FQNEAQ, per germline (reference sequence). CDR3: CASRTGSVTGELFF. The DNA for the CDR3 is TGTGCCAGCCGAACAGGGTCGGTCACCGGGGAGCTGTTTTTT.

CDR3 loop: CASSPASGGKGTDTQYF. The CDR3 nucleotides are TGTGCCAGCAGTCCCGCCTCGGGGGGTAAAGGCACAGATACGCAGTATTTT. V is TRBV12-3 or TRBV12-4 and J is TRBJ2-3; 7 bases fit TRBD2. Unmatched junction bases numbered 12, after V lost 5 bases and J lost 1 base. CDR3 length equals 17 residues.

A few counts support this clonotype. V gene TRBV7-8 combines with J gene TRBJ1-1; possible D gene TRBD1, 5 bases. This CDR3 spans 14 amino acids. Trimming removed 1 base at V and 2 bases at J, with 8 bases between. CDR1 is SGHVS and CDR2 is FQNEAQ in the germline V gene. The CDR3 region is CASSLDRYNTEAFF. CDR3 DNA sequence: TGTGCCAGCAGCTTAGACAGGTATAACACTGAAGCTTTCTTT.

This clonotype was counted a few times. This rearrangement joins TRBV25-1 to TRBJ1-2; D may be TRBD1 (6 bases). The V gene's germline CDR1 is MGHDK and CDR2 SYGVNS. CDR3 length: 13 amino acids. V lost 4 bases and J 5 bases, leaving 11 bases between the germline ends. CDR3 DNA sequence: TGTGCCAGCAGTGTCCAGGGGCGTTATGGCTACACCTTC. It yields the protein CASSVQGRYGYTF.

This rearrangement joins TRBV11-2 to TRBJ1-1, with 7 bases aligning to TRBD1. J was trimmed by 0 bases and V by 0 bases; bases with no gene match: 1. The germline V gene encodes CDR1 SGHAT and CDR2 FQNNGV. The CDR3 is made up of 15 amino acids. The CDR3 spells CASSLEDRVNTEAFF. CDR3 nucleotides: TGTGCCAGCAGCTTAGAAGACAGGGTGAACACTGAAGCTTTCTTT. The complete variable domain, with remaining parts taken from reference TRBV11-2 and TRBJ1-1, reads EAGVAQSPRYKIIEKRQSVAFWCNPISGHATLYWYQQILGQGPKLLIQFQNNGVVDDSQLPKDRFSAERLKGVDSTLKIQPAKLEDSAVYLCASSLEDRVNTEAFFGQGTRLTVV.

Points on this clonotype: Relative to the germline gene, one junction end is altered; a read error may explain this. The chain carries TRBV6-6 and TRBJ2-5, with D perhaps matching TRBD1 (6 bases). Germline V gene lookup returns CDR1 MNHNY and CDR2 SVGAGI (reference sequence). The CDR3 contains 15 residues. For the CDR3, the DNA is TGTGCCAGCGCGCGAACAGGGTCTTTCCAAGAGACCCATTACTTC. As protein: CASARTGSFQETHYF.

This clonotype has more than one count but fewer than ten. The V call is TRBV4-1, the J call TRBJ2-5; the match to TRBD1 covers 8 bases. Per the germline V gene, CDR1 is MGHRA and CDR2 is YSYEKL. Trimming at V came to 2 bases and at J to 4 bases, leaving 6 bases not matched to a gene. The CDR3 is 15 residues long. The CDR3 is CASSQQRGTGETQYF. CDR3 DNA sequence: TGCGCCAGCAGCCAACAACGAGGGACAGGAGAGACCCAGTACTTC.

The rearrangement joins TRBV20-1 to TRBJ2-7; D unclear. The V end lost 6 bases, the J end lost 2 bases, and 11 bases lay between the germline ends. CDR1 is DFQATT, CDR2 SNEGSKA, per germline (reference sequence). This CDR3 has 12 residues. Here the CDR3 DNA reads TGCAGTGCCATAAACGCGGCCTACGAGCAGTACTTC. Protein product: CSAINAAYEQYF.

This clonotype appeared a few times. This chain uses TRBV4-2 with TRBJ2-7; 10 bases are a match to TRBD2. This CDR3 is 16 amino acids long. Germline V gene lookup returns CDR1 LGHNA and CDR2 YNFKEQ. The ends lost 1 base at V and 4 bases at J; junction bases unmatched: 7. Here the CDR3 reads CASSQAPGLAIYEQYF. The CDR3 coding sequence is TGTGCCAGCAGCCAAGCACCGGGACTAGCGATTTACGAGCAGTACTTC.

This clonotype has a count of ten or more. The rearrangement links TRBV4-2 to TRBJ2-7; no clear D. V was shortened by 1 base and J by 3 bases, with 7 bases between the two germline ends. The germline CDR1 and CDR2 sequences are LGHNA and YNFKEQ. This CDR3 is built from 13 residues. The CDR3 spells CASSQGFRYEQYF. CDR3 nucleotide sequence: TGTGCCAGCAGCCAAGGGTTCCGCTACGAGCAGTACTTC.